This T cell receptor (beta chain) was profiled in a study of blood T cell repertoires in COVID-19. Study-wide background: Italy, Spain and the United States were the sources of the convalescent and acute COVID-19 samples.

The data were produced by immunoSEQ multiplex PCR, yet TCRdb's version contains in-frame clones alone and is incomplete. Of 300,000 to 350,000 clones listed, about 90% are singletons. This CDR3 is built from 15 residues. Trimming removed 0 bases at V and 1 base at J, with 8 bases between. The germline V gene has CDR1 MDHEN and CDR2 SYDVKM. Enrollees, roughly 18 to 89 years old, lived in 24 US areas. The V gene is TRBV28, the J gene TRBJ2-3; possibly TRBD2 for D (5 bases). The sequence came from a woman aged 18-30 years with acute COVID-19. Sequencing input: PBMCs or T cells enriched from blood (not recorded which). CDR3 DNA sequence: TGTGCCAGCAGTTTATGGACCGGGGGCACAGATACGCAGTATTTT. Translation gives CASSLWTGGTDTQYF.